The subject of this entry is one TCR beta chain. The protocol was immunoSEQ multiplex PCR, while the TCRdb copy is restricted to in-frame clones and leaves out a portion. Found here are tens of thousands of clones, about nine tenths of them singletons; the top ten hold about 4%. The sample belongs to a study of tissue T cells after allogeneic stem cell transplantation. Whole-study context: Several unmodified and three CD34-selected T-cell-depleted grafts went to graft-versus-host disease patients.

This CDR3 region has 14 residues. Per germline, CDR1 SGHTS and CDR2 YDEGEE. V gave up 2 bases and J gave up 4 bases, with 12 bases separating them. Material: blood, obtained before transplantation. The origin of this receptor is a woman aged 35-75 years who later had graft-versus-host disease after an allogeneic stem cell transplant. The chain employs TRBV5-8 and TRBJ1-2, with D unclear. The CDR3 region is CASSFGQNIYGYTF. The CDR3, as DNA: TGTGCCAGCAGCTTCGGGCAGAATATCTATGGCTACACCTTC.